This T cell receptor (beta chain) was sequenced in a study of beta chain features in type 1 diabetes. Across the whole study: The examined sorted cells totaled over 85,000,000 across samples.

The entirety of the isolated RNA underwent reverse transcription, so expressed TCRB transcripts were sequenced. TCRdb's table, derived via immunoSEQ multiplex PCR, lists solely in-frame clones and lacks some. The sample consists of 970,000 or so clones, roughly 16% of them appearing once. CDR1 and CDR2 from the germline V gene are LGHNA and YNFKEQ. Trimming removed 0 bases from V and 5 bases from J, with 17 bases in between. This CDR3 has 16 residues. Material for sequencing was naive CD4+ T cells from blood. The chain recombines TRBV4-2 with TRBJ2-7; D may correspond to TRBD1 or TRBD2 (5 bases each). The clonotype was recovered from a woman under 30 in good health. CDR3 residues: CASSQERGPGSNEQYF. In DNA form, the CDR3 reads TGTGCCAGCAGCCAAGAACGGGGCCCGGGGAGTAACGAGCAGTACTTC.